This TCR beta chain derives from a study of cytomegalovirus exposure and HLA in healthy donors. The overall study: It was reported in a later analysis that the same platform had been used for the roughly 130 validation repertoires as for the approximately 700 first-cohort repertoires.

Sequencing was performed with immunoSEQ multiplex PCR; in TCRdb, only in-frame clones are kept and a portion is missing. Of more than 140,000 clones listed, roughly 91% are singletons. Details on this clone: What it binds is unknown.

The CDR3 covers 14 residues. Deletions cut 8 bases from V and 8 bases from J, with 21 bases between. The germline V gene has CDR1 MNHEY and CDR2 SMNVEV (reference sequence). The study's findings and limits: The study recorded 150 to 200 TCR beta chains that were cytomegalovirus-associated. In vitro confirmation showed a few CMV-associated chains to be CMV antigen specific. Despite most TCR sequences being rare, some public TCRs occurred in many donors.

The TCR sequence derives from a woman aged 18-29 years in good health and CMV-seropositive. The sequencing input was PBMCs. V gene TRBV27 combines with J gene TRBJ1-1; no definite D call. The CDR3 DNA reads TGTGCCAGCCCTATAAGAGGGTCAGACGACGAAGCTTTCTTT. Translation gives CASPIRGSDDEAFF.